The clone carrying this T cell receptor (beta chain) was seen just once. Its target is not known. CDR1 and CDR2 (germline): DFQATT, SNEGSKA (reference sequence). The CDR3 loop spans 14 amino acids. Germline trimming cut 3 bases from V and 0 bases from J; bases unmatched to any gene: 0. TCRdb re-analysed the 5' RACE reads in MiXCR, keeping a single row per CDR3 protein. This table holds 150,000 to 250,000 distinct CDR3 sequences, roughly 13% found once. This sample stems from a study of CD8 T cells in ankylosing spondylitis. Findings of the study overall: Disease-linked clones reportedly concentrated significantly in matched ankylosing spondylitis synovial fluid. CD8+ by phenotype, disease-linked clones were relatively rare in peripheral blood.

The chain couples TRBV20-1 to TRBJ2-5; 11 nucleotides align to TRBD2. Sequencing was performed on blood, either unsorted or a sorted T cell fraction (not recorded which). The origin of this receptor is a male donor with ankylosing spondylitis or in good health (not recorded which). The DNA of the CDR3 is TGCAGTGCTAGGACTAGCGGGGACCAAGAGACCCAGTACTTC. As protein: CSARTSGDQETQYF.